What follows are 10 T cell receptor beta chains derived from one specimen sequenced in a study of T cell responses to AZD1222 COVID-19 vaccine. Here immunoSEQ multiplex PCR was the method, and the copy in TCRdb shows in-frame clones only, minus some. The table records 85,000 or so clones, more than 80% of them present only once. The sequences come from peripheral blood, collected on day 0 of AZD1222 vaccination. These receptors were taken from an adult in good health.

A single count supports this clone. CDR3: CAWSHTGSTEAFF. DNA of the CDR3: TGTGCCTGGAGTCACACAGGGAGCACTGAAGCTTTCTTT. The V gene is TRBV30, the J gene TRBJ1-1, with a tentative D call TRBD1 (6 bases). This CDR3 comprises 13 residues. Trimming pared 2 bases from V and 4 bases from J, leaving 11 bases between. The germline V gene has CDR1 GTSNPN and CDR2 SVGIG (reference sequence).

The chain has TRBV4-3 and TRBJ2-7, with 10 bases fitting TRBD1. Looked up from germline, CDR1 is LGHNA and CDR2 is YSLEER. The CDR3 sequence is 15 residues long. V gave up 1 base and J gave up 6 bases; unmatched junction bases: 6. CDR3 protein: CASSQGDRGYSEQYF. CDR3 nucleotides: TGCGCCAGCAGCCAAGGGGACAGGGGTTACAGCGAGCAGTACTTC.

This chain links TRBV4-1 with TRBJ1-1, with TRBD1 matching 9 bases. Trimming took 4 bases from V and 7 from J; bases not matched to a gene: 10. Germline V gene sequence: CDR1 MGHRA, CDR2 YSYEKL. The CDR3 is 15 amino acids. DNA for the CDR3: TGCGCCAGCAGCCGTCCTCCACCGGGACAGGGTGAAGCTTTCTTT. It yields the protein CASSRPPPGQGEAFF.

V is TRBV19 and J is TRBJ2-7, with D possibly TRBD2 on 5 matching bases. CDR1 LNHDA and CDR2 SQIVND come from the germline V gene (reference sequence). The V gene lost 1 base and the J gene lost 6 bases, with 13 bases spanning the gap. The CDR3 length is 14 residues. In DNA form, the CDR3 reads TGTGCCAGTAGTATAGTTAGGTCGGCGGGCGAGCAGTACTTC. Translating it yields CASSIVRSAGEQYF.

The chain uses TRBV2 and TRBJ2-7; D ambiguous. CDR3 length: 12 residues. In germline, CDR1 is SNHLY, CDR2 FYNNEI. Trimming stripped 6 bases from V and 2 bases from J, with 8 bases between. The CDR3 region is CASSEVAYEQYF. For the CDR3, the DNA is TGTGCCAGCAGCGAGGTAGCCTACGAGCAGTACTTC.

The chain carries TRBV6-1 and TRBJ1-2, with TRBD1 matching 10 bases. The CDR3 spans 17 residues. The ends lost 0 bases at V and 3 bases at J; junction bases unmatched: 7. Germline lookup yields CDR1 MNHNS and CDR2 SASEGT. Here the CDR3 DNA reads TGTGCCAGCAGTGAAGCGGACAGGGGGAGCGTGGACTATGGCTACACCTTC. It yields the protein CASSEADRGSVDYGYTF.

The genes are TRBV27 and TRBJ2-5; 9 bases map to TRBD2. CDR1 MNHEY and CDR2 SMNVEV come from the germline V gene (reference sequence). The CDR3 spans 15 residues. The V gene end was trimmed by 4 bases and the J gene end by 5 bases; junction bases not matched to a gene: 8. CDR3 bases: TGTGCCAGCAGTTCATGGGCCGGGACTAGCGAGACCCAGTACTTC. Encoded protein: CASSSWAGTSETQYF.

The J gene is TRBJ2-7, the V gene TRBV28; D possibly corresponds to TRBD2 (6 bases). Germline CDR1 MDHEN, CDR2 SYDVKM. V lost 8 bases, J lost 1 base, and 18 bases lay in between. The CDR3 contains 15 residues. DNA of the CDR3: TGTGCCAGCGTTCGGAGGGGATCCAAATCCTACGAGCAGTACTTC. It codes for CASVRRGSKSYEQYF.

This clone has a handful of counts. The chain joins TRBV6-5 to TRBJ1-1; D perhaps matches TRBD1 (6 bases). Germline CDR1 and CDR2: MNHEY and SVGAGI. V was cut by 2 bases and J by 1 base, with 14 bases left in between. The CDR3 has 16 amino acids. For the CDR3, the DNA is TGTGCCAGCAGTTACCTTCCAGGGGAAGGGAACACTGAAGCTTTCTTT. Translation gives CASSYLPGEGNTEAFF.

This chain uses TRBV15 with TRBJ2-1; D is perhaps TRBD1 (5 bases). Trimming removed 0 bases at V and 8 bases at J, with 14 bases between. CDR3 size: 15 residues. Germline V gives CDR1 LNHNV, CDR2 YYDKDF (reference sequence). The CDR3 spells CATSRDGAGSDEQFF. CDR3 in DNA: TGTGCCACCAGCAGAGATGGCGCAGGGTCGGATGAGCAGTTCTTC.